This T cell receptor (beta chain) was recovered during a study of blood T cells in healthy people across ages. The authors ran a second PCR of 7 to 11 cycles using a sample-barcoded 5' primer and a J-beta primer mix. TCRdb analysed the 5' RACE reads with MiXCR anew, one entry per CDR3 protein. The sample lists 800,000 to 950,000 distinct CDR3 sequences, about 29% seen once, with around 9.6% in the top ten. Germline V CDR1 and CDR2: SGHTA, FQGNSA. Trimming cost V 7 bases and J 1 base, with 14 bases left between them. The CDR3 loop spans 15 amino acids. The same data also contributed to another study, on T cells of mothers and their children. That paper states: Thymic selection molds TCR recombination output in much the same way for related pairs as for unrelated pairs.

The receptor's source is a woman aged 40 to 50 in good health. Sequenced sample: blood. V and J are TRBV7-2 and TRBJ2-1; D may be TRBD1 or TRBD2 (7 bases each). The CDR3 spells CASIRGRGSYNEQFF. The DNA of the CDR3 is TGTGCCAGCATCAGGGGGAGGGGTTCCTACAATGAGCAGTTCTTC.